The next 18 T cell receptor beta chains were all read from a single sample in a study of shared clonotypes between healthy human individuals. Generated by immunoSEQ multiplex PCR, the TCRdb table keeps only in-frame clones and is missing some. The sample has about 510,000 clones, 79% seen once; the top ten hold 10% to 15%. Sequenced input: PBMCs. These TCRs come from a woman in her thirties or forties in good health. Some clones in this sample may be carry-over from other donors' samples.

This clone was counted only a few times. This rearrangement joins TRBV19 to TRBJ1-2, with D unresolved. V was trimmed by 6 bases and J by 4 bases, leaving 24 bases between them. The CDR3 contains 17 residues. Germline V lookup: CDR1 LNHDA, CDR2 SQIVND (reference sequence). The CDR3 protein is CASSDPPGQYKPYGYTF. CDR3 nucleotide sequence: TGTGCCAGTAGCGACCCCCCCGGGCAGTATAAACCCTATGGCTACACCTTC.

The chain recombines TRBV5-1 with TRBJ1-4; TRBD1 aligns across 7 bases. The CDR3 contains 14 residues. Germline loops: CDR1 SGHRS, CDR2 YFSETQ. The V segment lost 5 bases and the J segment 7 bases; nucleotides outside the gene matches: 8. The DNA for the CDR3 is TGCGCCAGCAGAATGGGGCAGGGGGTTGAAAAACTGTTTTTT. This gives the protein CASRMGQGVEKLFF.

The chain is built from TRBV7-9 and TRBJ2-5; unclear D gene. Germline V gene data show CDR1 as SEHNR and CDR2 as FQNEAQ (reference sequence). V shed 0 bases and J shed 4 bases, with 9 bases lying between them. The CDR3 is 14 amino acids. CDR3 in DNA: TGTGCCAGCAGCTTAGCGCCGAATGGAGAGACCCAGTACTTC. Amino acid sequence: CASSLAPNGETQYF. Complete variable domain (other parts from reference TRBV7-9 and TRBJ2-5): DTGVSQNPRHKITKRGQNVTFRCDPISEHNRLYWYRQTLGQGPEFLTYFQNEAQLEKSRLLSDRFSAERPKGSFSTLEIQRTEQGDSAMYLCASSLAPNGETQYFGPGTRLLVL.

The rearrangement uses TRBV18 and TRBJ2-1; a weak D match, TRBD1 (5 bases). Germline CDR1 is KGHSH and CDR2 is LQKENI. V lost 2 bases and J lost 8, with 19 bases in between. The CDR3 is 16 residues long. The CDR3 loop is CASSPFRQLYGDEQFF. In DNA, the CDR3 is TGTGCCAGCTCACCATTTCGACAGTTATACGGTGATGAGCAGTTCTTC.

CDR3 DNA sequence: TGTGCCAGCAGCTCCGAGATGGCCGGGGAGCTGTTTTTT. Amino acids: CASSSEMAGELFF. The genes are TRBV7-2 and TRBJ2-2; D gene uncertain. V was pared by 4 bases and J by 6 bases, with 9 bases between. The CDR3 length is 13 residues. Germline assignment: CDR1 SGHTA and CDR2 FQGNSA.

The rearrangement joins TRBV4-1 to TRBJ2-7; 10 positions agree with TRBD2. Germline CDR1 MGHRA, CDR2 YSYEKL. This CDR3 has 15 residues. The V gene end was trimmed by 4 bases and the J gene end by 2 bases; junction bases not matched to a gene: 5. The CDR3 spells CASSPRLAGPYEQYF. DNA of the CDR3: TGCGCCAGCAGCCCCCGACTAGCGGGTCCCTACGAGCAGTACTTC.

The V and J genes are TRBV28 and TRBJ2-7; TRBD1 matches at 8 bases. In germline, CDR1 is MDHEN, CDR2 SYDVKM. The CDR3 spans 15 residues. J was trimmed by 4 bases and V by 6 bases; bases with no gene match: 11. The CDR3 protein is CASRLTGGFMYEQYF. The CDR3 bases are TGTGCCAGCAGGCTAACAGGGGGTTTCATGTACGAGCAGTACTTC. The variable domain in full, completed from reference TRBV28 and TRBJ2-7, reads DVKVTQSSRYLVKRTGEKVFLECVQDMDHENMFWYRQDPGLGLRLIYFSYDVKMKEKGDIPEGYSVSREKKERFSLILESASTNQTSMYLCASRLTGGFMYEQYFGPGTRLTVT.

The CDR3 nucleotides are TGTGCCAGCAGTTTATGGGGACTAAATACCGGGAGCAATCAGCCCCAGCATTTT. Amino acid sequence: CASSLWGLNTGSNQPQHF. The gene calls are TRBV28 and TRBJ1-5, with a tentative D call TRBD1 (5 bases). The CDR3 is 18 residues long. V lost 0 bases, J lost 1 base, and 16 bases lay in between. The germline V gene encodes CDR1 MDHEN and CDR2 SYDVKM.

The chain combines TRBV6-5 with TRBJ2-1; 7 positions agree with TRBD2. J lost 8 bases, V lost 2 bases, and 0 bases had no gene match. This CDR3 contains 12 residues. Germline V gene sequence: CDR1 MNHEY, CDR2 SVGAGI. The CDR3 nucleotides are TGTGCCAGCAGTTACGGGGGGGATGAGCAGTTCTTC. Encoded protein: CASSYGGDEQFF.

Note on this clone: A read error may explain this, as a much larger clone is one base away. Other DNA sequences in the same sample also yield this CDR3. The chain combines TRBV7-8 with TRBJ1-5; 8 nucleotides agree with TRBD1. The length of the CDR3 is 14 residues. Germline CDR1 is SGHVS and CDR2 is FQNEAQ. The CDR3 DNA reads TGTGCCAGCAGCTTACCAGGGGGCAATCAGCCCCAACATTTT. This sequence encodes CASSLPGGNQPQHF. Full variable domain (remainder filled in from reference TRBV7-8 and TRBJ1-5): GAGVSQSPRYKVAKRGQDVALRCDPISGHVSLFWYQQALGQGPEFLTYFQNEAQLDKSGLPSDRFFAERPEGSVSTLKIQRTQQEDSAVYLCASSLPGGNQPQHFGDGTRLSIL.

This chain uses TRBV10-3 with TRBJ2-7; D is possibly TRBD1 or TRBD2 (5 bases each). Trimming cost V 6 bases and J 7 bases, with 10 bases left between them. CDR3 length equals 11 residues. In germline, CDR1 is ENHRY, CDR2 SYGVKD. The CDR3 reads CAIRDTGEQYF. The CDR3, as DNA: TGTGCCATCAGGGACACGGGAGAGCAGTACTTC.

The chain is built from TRBV4-1 and TRBJ1-5; 7 bases are shared with TRBD1. The V gene's germline CDR1 is MGHRA and CDR2 YSYEKL. V lost 1 base to trimming and J lost 4 bases; unmatched junction nucleotides: 7. This CDR3 spans 16 amino acids. The CDR3 DNA follows: TGCGCCAGCAGCCAAGGACAGGGACAGAAGAATCAGCCCCAGCATTTT. Translated, it gives CASSQGQGQKNQPQHF.

The chain is built from TRBV7-2 and TRBJ2-5, with TRBD2 matching over 8 bases. The CDR3 totals 14 residues. From germline, CDR1 is SGHTA and CDR2 FQGNSA. With V trimmed by 5 bases and J by 1 base, 3 bases remained unmatched. The CDR3 protein is CASSPGGAQETQYF. CDR3 bases: TGTGCCAGCAGCCCCGGGGGGGCCCAAGAGACCCAGTACTTC.

In regard to this clone: It may be a read error: a sequence one base away is much more abundant. The identical CDR3 is also encoded by other nucleotide sequences in the sample. J is TRBJ2-2 and V is TRBV7-3; D gene unclear. Germline V lookup: CDR1 SGHTA, CDR2 FQGTGA. Trimming took 4 bases from V and 2 from J, leaving 2 bases between them. This CDR3 has 12 amino acids. CDR3 sequence (DNA): TGTGCCAGCAGCTCCAACACCGGGGAGCTGTTTTTT. Protein: CASSSNTGELFF.

V usage is TRBV6-5 and J usage is TRBJ2-3; D remains ambiguous. V lost 6 bases, J lost 0 bases, and 7 bases lay in between. CDR1 is MNHEY, CDR2 SVGAGI, per germline. This CDR3 is built from 13 residues. CDR3 nucleotide sequence: TGTGCCAGCAGACATACGAGCACAGATACGCAGTATTTT. Its protein product is CASRHTSTDTQYF.

The chain employs TRBV28 and TRBJ2-1; no clear D gene. V lost 2 bases and J 1 base, leaving 15 bases between the germline ends. CDR3 size: 17 residues. In germline, CDR1 is MDHEN, CDR2 SYDVKM. The CDR3 bases are TGTGCCAGCAGTTTAAGTTCCTTAGACCTATCCTACAATGAGCAGTTCTTC. Its translation: CASSLSSLDLSYNEQFF.

The chain employs TRBV29-1 and TRBJ2-1, with 8 bases aligning to TRBD1. Per the germline V gene, CDR1 is SQVTM and CDR2 is ANQGSEA. This CDR3 is built from 13 residues. V lost 7 bases, J lost 2 bases, and 4 bases stayed unmatched. CDR3 bases: TGCAGCGGCAGACAGGGGCCCTACAATGAGCAGTTCTTC. This codes for CSGRQGPYNEQFF.

The J gene is TRBJ2-3, the V gene TRBV30; the D gene is possibly TRBD1 (6 bases). The CDR3 loop spans 16 amino acids. Trimming pared 0 bases from V and 2 bases from J, leaving 15 bases between. Germline assignment: CDR1 GTSNPN and CDR2 SVGIG (reference sequence). The CDR3 here is CAWSVSGTLATDTQYF. Here the CDR3 DNA reads TGTGCCTGGAGTGTATCCGGGACATTGGCCACAGATACGCAGTATTTT.